This is a list of T cell receptor beta chains from one sample in a study of T-cell reconstitution after alpha-beta-depleted transplantation in children. TCRdb used MiXCR to reprocess the PCR reads, holding one entry per CDR3 protein. The sample holds roughly 400,000 distinct CDR3 sequences; 43% are singletons and the top ten take 25% to 30%. The material was PBMCs, obtained before TCRalphabeta/CD19-depleted stem cell transplant. These receptors were obtained from a girl aged 2 to 9 with aplastic anemia, due to receive a stem cell transplant. Each CDR3 is given with its conserved first and last residue. D genes are given only for firm matches. Clone sizes are given selectively: once, few, many, or a class where the clone is expanded.

>NA|TRBV5-1|TRBJ2-7|NA
CASSLLGRSSLYEQYF
TGCGCCAGCAGCTTGTTAGGCAGGAGTTCCTTATACGAGCAGTACTTC
>NA|TRBV20-1|TRBJ2-5|TRBD2
CSASSSGGALRETQYF
TGCAGTGCTAGTTCCAGCGGGGGGGCCCTTCGAGAGACCCAGTACTTC
>few|TRBV7-2|TRBJ1-4|NA
CASSLERQGLNEKLFF
TGTGCCAGCAGCTTAGAGAGGCAGGGGCTTAATGAAAAACTGTTTTTT
>few|TRBV12-3/TRBV12-4|TRBJ2-2|TRBD1
CASSTGGDTGELFF
TGTGCCAGCAGCACAGGGGGCGACACCGGGGAGCTGTTTTTT
>NA|TRBV7-9|TRBJ2-7|TRBD1
CASSQEPGQGSYEQYF
TGTGCCAGCAGCCAAGAGCCCGGACAGGGCTCCTACGAGCAGTACTTC
>many|TRBV20-1|TRBJ1-2|NA
CSAREIGYTF
TGCAGTGCTAGAGAAATTGGCTACACCTTC
>many|TRBV5-1|TRBJ1-4|NA
CASSALGATNEKLFF
TGCGCCAGCAGCGCCTTAGGGGCAACTAATGAAAAACTGTTTTTT
>NA|TRBV11-2|TRBJ1-6|TRBD1
CASSMRQGNNSPLHF
TGTGCCAGCAGCATGCGACAGGGGAATAATTCACCCCTCCACTTT
>NA|TRBV20-1|TRBJ2-1|NA
CSARKLAYEQFF
TGCAGTGCTAGAAAGTTAGCGTATGAGCAGTTCTTC
>NA|TRBV7-2|TRBJ1-1|TRBD1
CASSLPGTVLEAFF
TGTGCCAGCAGCCTACCCGGGACAGTCCTTGAAGCTTTCTTT
>NA|TRBV7-6|TRBJ1-3|NA
CASSPGGSGNTIYF
TGTGCCAGCAGCCCGGGGGGATCTGGAAACACCATATATTTT
>few|TRBV6-1|TRBJ2-2|TRBD2
CATRPGTGGRWELFF
TGTGCCACTCGACCGGGGACGGGGGGGCGATGGGAGCTGTTTTTT
>NA|TRBV7-8|TRBJ2-1|NA
CASSLESVNQFF
TGTGCCAGCAGCTTAGAATCTGTAAATCAGTTCTTC
>NA|TRBV20-1|TRBJ2-3|TRBD2
CSAMGGGTDTQYF
TGCAGTGCTATGGGGGGGGGCACAGATACGCAGTATTTT
>NA|TRBV18|TRBJ1-2|NA
CASSPREWGGYTF
TGTGCCAGCTCCCCACGGGAGTGGGGTGGCTACACCTTC
>many|TRBV7-9|TRBJ2-1|NA
CASSYSEASYNEQFF
TGTGCCAGCAGCTATAGCGAAGCCTCCTACAATGAGCAGTTCTTC
>NA|TRBV20-1|TRBJ2-3|TRBD2
CSASELAGYTDTQYF
TGCAGTGCTAGTGAACTAGCGGGATATACAGATACGCAGTATTTT
>many|TRBV10-3|TRBJ2-2|NA
CAISESTGGELFF
TGTGCCATCAGTGAGTCGACTGGCGGGGAGCTGTTTTTT
>NA|TRBV7-3|TRBJ2-3|TRBD2
CASSLSPPLATADTQYF
TGTGCCAGCAGCCTAAGTCCCCCACTAGCGACCGCAGATACGCAGTATTTT
>once|TRBV11-2|TRBJ2-7|NA
CASSLYGASYEQYF
TGTGCCAGCAGCTTATACGGGGCTTCCTACGAGCAGTACTTC
>many|TRBV7-2|TRBJ1-6|NA
CASSADSFNSPLHF
TGTGCCAGCAGCGCGGACAGTTTTAATTCACCCCTCCACTTT
>NA|TRBV30|TRBJ2-3|NA
CAWTRGITDTQYF
TGTGCCTGGACCCGGGGGATCACAGATACGCAGTATTTT
>NA|TRBV5-1|TRBJ2-7|NA
CASSLQGETHEQYF
TGCGCCAGCAGCCTACAGGGCGAGACCCACGAGCAGTACTTC
>many|TRBV5-4|TRBJ2-2|TRBD1
CASSRTGDNTGELFF
TGTGCCAGCAGCAGGACAGGGGACAACACCGGGGAGCTGTTTTTT
>few|TRBV20-1|TRBJ2-3|NA
CSAITTEPGPELLDTQYF
TGCAGTGCTATAACTACCGAACCCGGGCCGGAACTTTTAGATACGCAGTATTTT
>NA|TRBV4-1|TRBJ2-5|TRBD2
CASTSLAGPAGETQYF
TGCGCCAGCACTTCTCTAGCGGGTCCGGCGGGGGAGACCCAGTACTTC
>NA|TRBV12-3/TRBV12-4|TRBJ2-3|NA
CASKRTDTQYF
TGTGCCAGCAAACGGACGGATACGCAGTATTTT
>many|TRBV20-1|TRBJ1-2|TRBD1
CSAKTGVLPDGYTF
TGCAGTGCCAAGACAGGGGTACTCCCCGATGGCTACACCTTC
>NA|TRBV12-3/TRBV12-4|TRBJ2-5|TRBD1
CASSPPPGTGLRGTQYF
TGTGCCAGCAGTCCCCCTCCAGGGACAGGGCTTCGGGGGACCCAGTACTTC
>NA|TRBV5-1|TRBJ1-1|NA
CASSLEGGKNTEAFF
TGCGCCAGCAGCTTGGAGGGGGGGAAGAACACTGAAGCGTTCTTT
>NA|TRBV5-6|TRBJ2-7|TRBD2
CASSRGTSGSSYEQYF
TGTGCCAGCAGCCGAGGGACTAGCGGGAGCTCCTACGAGCAGTACTTC
>NA|TRBV7-2|TRBJ2-7|TRBD2
CASSLSPLAGGSEQYF
TGTGCCAGCAGCTTATCCCCACTAGCGGGAGGGAGCGAGCAGTACTTC
>many|TRBV28|TRBJ1-1|TRBD1
CASRWTGDTEAFF
TGTGCCAGCAGGTGGACAGGGGACACTGAAGCTTTCTTT
>NA|TRBV5-1|TRBJ2-1|TRBD2
CASSQRTSARSSYNEQFF
TGCGCCAGCAGCCAAAGGACTAGCGCCAGAAGCTCCTACAATGAGCAGTTCTTC
>many|TRBV6-1|TRBJ2-1|TRBD2
CASSPEAGAYNEQFF
TGTGCCAGCAGCCCCGAAGCGGGAGCTTACAATGAGCAGTTCTTC
>NA|TRBV7-8|TRBJ2-5|NA
CASSLVKSQETQYF
TGTGCCAGCAGCTTAGTTAAGAGCCAAGAGACCCAGTACTTC
>many|TRBV7-6|TRBJ2-3|NA
CASSLWLTGSPDTQYF
TGTGCCAGCAGCTTATGGCTAACGGGATCTCCAGATACGCAGTATTTT
>NA|TRBV7-6|TRBJ2-7|NA
CASTLTGGVNEQYF
TGTGCCAGCACCCTGACCGGAGGGGTCAACGAGCAGTACTTC
>few|TRBV6-5|TRBJ2-2|NA
CASSSLWTAERAGELFF
TGTGCCAGCAGTTCGCTCTGGACAGCGGAGAGGGCCGGGGAGCTGTTTTTT
>NA|TRBV10-1|TRBJ2-1|NA
CASSEVASRSYNEQFF
TGCGCCAGCAGTGAGGTAGCGTCTCGCTCCTACAATGAGCAGTTCTTC
>NA|TRBV5-6|TRBJ2-3|NA
CASSLIPGFDMGDTQYF
TGTGCCAGCAGCTTAATTCCGGGCTTCGATATGGGGGATACGCAGTATTTT